The clone carrying this T cell receptor beta chain appeared a few times. TCRdb itself ran the RT-PCR reads through MiXCR, one entry per CDR3 protein. In the table there are about a million distinct CDR3 sequences, roughly 18% of which are singletons. The sample comes from a study of patients and donors after allogeneic stem cell transplantation. The germline gives CDR1 SGDLS, CDR2 YYNGEE. V lost 4 bases, J lost 7 bases, and 14 bases lay in between. The CDR3 spans 13 residues. The source is a human donor who was either an allogeneic HSCT recipient or a stem cell or donor lymphocyte infusion donor (not recorded which). It is not recorded whose cells these are; they may come from a transplant donor. The chain links TRBV9 to TRBJ1-2; D might be TRBD1 (5 bases). Material for sequencing was blood, either unsorted or a sorted T cell fraction (not recorded which). The CDR3, as DNA: TGTGCCAGCAGCCCCGGGAGGGGTCCTGGCTACACCTTC. Amino acids: CASSPGRGPGYTF.